This T cell receptor (beta chain) comes out of a study of Graves' ophthalmopathy and Graves' hyperthyroidism (dated by TCRdb to 2016 to 2019). Looking at the study overall: Peripheral blood samples were taken at the time of initial diagnosis, before any treatment was given. Following sampling, methimazole starting at 30 mg daily was administered to hyperthyroidism patients, and high-dose intravenous methylprednisolone was administered to ophthalmopathy patients. A discovery set of 100 patients (about 45 ophthalmopathy, 55 to 65 stable hyperthyroidism) was enrolled to explore V-J signatures distinguishing ophthalmopathy from hyperthyroidism. The independent validation cohort included roughly 19 hyperthyroidism patients plus 17 patients who later progressed from hyperthyroidism to ophthalmopathy. T-cell repertoires of thyroid tissue and blood were compared in more than 5 hyperthyroidism patients. The study used TCR beta repertoire signatures to distinguish Graves' ophthalmopathy from Graves' hyperthyroidism and to predict progression to ophthalmopathy. In total, approximately 130 blood samples were TCR-sequenced: some 40 ophthalmopathy, some 75 hyperthyroidism and approximately 17 hyperthyroidism-to-ophthalmopathy patients.

Ophthalmopathy patients had moderately to severely active disease, Clinical Activity Score of at least 3, NOSPECS grade of at least 4, and disease duration under 3 months. Patients with other autoimmune diseases, uncontrolled infections, pregnancy or lactation were excluded. Diagnosis was based on clinical symptoms, serum thyroxine, TRAb, thyroid ultrasound and orbital computed tomography. Ficoll-Paque density gradient centrifugation was used to isolate PBMCs from around 9.1 ml of fresh peripheral blood. Total RNA was extracted with Trizol reagent and quality-checked on an Agilent 2100 Bioanalyzer. On this clonotype: This receptor's antigen is unknown. No quality values exist for individual bases; no much larger clone is one base distant.

TCR beta CDR3 regions were amplified from RNA transcripts for repertoire sequencing. The first round was an RT-PCR using HTBI primers with the Qiagen OneStep RT-PCR kit, and this first round was followed by a second-round multiplex PCR, then size selection and purification. Libraries were sequenced paired-end with 100 bp reads on an Illumina HiSeq2000. The source study handled its data this way. SOAPnuke was used for read processing, and reads with adapters, uncalled bases, a mean Phred below 15, or no exact constant-primer or identifier match were discarded. High-quality paired reads were merged with COPE v1.2.5. Unique nucleotide sequences were defined as clonotypes and aligned to IMGT TRB V, D and J references using MiTCR v1.1. The analysis was limited to V-J combinations with a frequency above 0.0001, which together covered just over 98% of the repertoires. A TCR clonal expansion and chaos score per V-J combination was defined as the ratio of F50 clonal expansion to chaos observed in the TCRdist matrix. Welch's t-statistics and random forest were used to reduce the features to around 13 V-J combinations, which were then used as input to a naive Bayes classifier. Thyroid-blood repertoire similarity was quantified with the Morisita-Horn index. TCRdb took the public reads, trimmed them with fastp at Q25, ran MiXCR for clone calling and kept in-frame beta chains. Rows with a matching CDR3 protein are joined into one entry that keeps the most common DNA and genes. The V and J calls and clone size come from TCRdb's table, not from the authors' own analysis. The sample yields 200,000 to 250,000 distinct CDR3 sequences; 40% to 50% were counted once. Of the sample, around half falls within the top ten clones.

The CDR1 and CDR2 encoded by the germline V gene are SNHLY and FYNNEI. V sheds 7 bases and J sheds 3 bases, leaving 12 bases between their ends. The CDR3 measures 13 amino acids from cysteine to phenylalanine. Of all the DNA, just the CDR3 is kept, 39 bases in frame from base 1. The research as a whole found: Sample size was not statistically predetermined, and group allocation was not concealed from the investigators. In validation, the model predicted ophthalmopathy progression with nearly 71% sensitivity and around 72% specificity; roughly 12 predicted patients were CT-confirmed with GO in a median of around 6.5 months. Most of the expanded thyroid clonotypes with a frequency above 0.001 were also detected in blood, and it was suggested that the thyroid immune response may be reflected by blood repertoires. In cross-validation, the 13-signature model distinguished ophthalmopathy from stable hyperthyroidism with approximately 85% sensitivity and roughly 81% specificity, and in the test set the corresponding values were approximately 80% and 68%.

The sequenced sample was peripheral blood. The clonotype originates from an adult man with Graves' ophthalmopathy. The chain links TRBV2 with TRBJ2-5, with the D gene call left open. CDR3 sequence: CASTPTGEETQYF. The DNA sequence is as follows: TGTGCCAGCACCCCTACCGGCGAAGAGACCCAGTACTTC.